This T cell receptor beta chain stems from a study of T cell repertoires in cytomegalovirus infection. A remark on this clonotype: Its target is not known.

MiXCR, applied by TCRdb to the reads, yields one record per CDR3 protein. The sample contains under 120,000 distinct CDR3 sequences, under 55% of which appear only once. The CDR3 is made up of 13 amino acids. V lost 6 bases, J lost 6 bases, and 13 bases lay in between. The sequence derives from a human donor in good health (CMV status not recorded). Some clones in this sample may be carry-over from other donors' samples. The genes are TRBV12-3 or TRBV12-4 and TRBJ2-3; a weak D match, TRBD2 (5 bases). The sample here was CD8+ T cells from cultured PBMCs, taken from culture after CMV antigen stimulation. CDR3 region: CASSHLLVDTQYF. For the CDR3, the DNA is TGTGCCAGCAGCCATTTACTAGTTGATACGCAGTATTTT.